The 3 T cell receptor beta chains in this list originate from one sample, sequenced in a study of Ad26.COV2.S vaccination and SARS-CoV-2 variants. Treatment reported: approximately 18 received Ad26.COV2.S at low or high dose, single or two shots; about 5 received placebo; per-sample allocation not given. Sampling happened 63 days after the first vaccine or placebo injection. Only in-frame clones appear in the TCRdb table, and some are missing; sequencing was by immunoSEQ multiplex PCR. The table shows 400,000 to 450,000 clones, with 92% occurring only once. The sequencing here drew on peripheral blood, taken in a trial of Ad26.COV2.S vaccine versus placebo. The receptors were sampled from a person aged 18-65 years who received the Ad26.COV2.S COVID-19 vaccine or a placebo.

This clone was counted once. J is TRBJ2-1 and V is TRBV5-4, with D possibly TRBD1 on 5 matching bases. Germline CDR1 reads SGHNT; CDR2 reads YYREEE (reference sequence). CDR3 size: 14 residues. V dropped 1 base and J dropped 5 bases, with 10 bases sitting between them. CDR3: CASSLRQGDNEQFF. In DNA form, the CDR3 reads TGTGCCAGCAGCTTGCGGCAGGGCGACAATGAGCAGTTCTTC.

A word on this clone: Different DNA sequences within this sample yield the same CDR3. The chain employs TRBV2 and TRBJ1-1; D ambiguous. The length of the CDR3 is 13 residues. Per the germline V gene, CDR1 is SNHLY and CDR2 is FYNNEI. V lost 3 bases to trimming and J lost 2 bases, with 7 bases between them. Here the CDR3 reads CASSDMSNTEAFF. Here the CDR3 DNA reads TGTGCCAGCAGTGACATGTCCAACACTGAAGCTTTCTTT.

The V and J genes are TRBV3-1 (or the pseudogene TRBV3-2) and TRBJ2-5; a possible D gene is TRBD1 (6 bases). The CDR3 spans 14 residues. Trimming shortened V by 2 bases and J by 5 bases, and 12 bases separated the two germline ends. From germline, CDR1 is LGHDT and CDR2 YNNKEL (reference sequence). The DNA of the CDR3 is TGTGCCAGCAGCCAACTAGACAGGTTCGAGACCCAGTACTTC. As protein: CASSQLDRFETQYF.